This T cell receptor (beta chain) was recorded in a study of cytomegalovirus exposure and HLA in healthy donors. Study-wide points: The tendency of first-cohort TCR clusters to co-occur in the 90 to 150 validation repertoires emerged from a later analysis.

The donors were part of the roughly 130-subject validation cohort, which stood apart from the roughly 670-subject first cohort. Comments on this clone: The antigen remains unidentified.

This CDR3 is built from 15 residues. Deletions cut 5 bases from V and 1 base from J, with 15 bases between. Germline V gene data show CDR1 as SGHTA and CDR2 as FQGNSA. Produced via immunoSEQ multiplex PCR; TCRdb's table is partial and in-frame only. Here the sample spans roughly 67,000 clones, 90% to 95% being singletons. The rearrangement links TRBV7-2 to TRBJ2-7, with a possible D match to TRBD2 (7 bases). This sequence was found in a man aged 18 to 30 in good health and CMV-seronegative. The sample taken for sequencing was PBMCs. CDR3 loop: CASSPMGGASYEQYF. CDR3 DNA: TGTGCCAGCAGCCCCATGGGGGGGGCGTCCTACGAGCAGTACTTC.